This T cell receptor (beta chain) originates from a study of CD8+ T cells in alopecia areata. Study in general: Treatment of the treated patients consisted of oral tofacitinib, 5 to 10 mg twice daily.

General study points: Clonality exceeded that of normal scalp in lesional scalp, most notably in alopecia totalis/universalis.

A word on this clone: Its antigen is not identified.

This CDR3 region has 16 residues. Germline CDR1 and CDR2: SGHAT and FQNNGV. V lost 1 base to trimming and J lost 7 bases; unmatched junction nucleotides: 10. Starting from PBMCs, sorting isolated CD4+ and CD8+ T cells. Extraction of RNA preceded its reverse transcription into cDNA, which served as the sequencing template. The repertoire was sequenced with immunoSEQ multiplex PCR; TCRdb's copy has only in-frame clones and lacks some. Counted here are 200,000 to 250,000 clones, approximately 61% occurring once; the ten biggest clones make up approximately 0.5%. This sequence originates from a human donor with alopecia areata. The sequenced sample was CD4+ T cells sorted from blood, obtained at week 0. The chain links TRBV11-2 to TRBJ2-4; TRBD2 aligns across 7 bases. CDR3 nucleotide sequence: TGTGCCAGCAGCTTAGCGGCGGGAGCCGGGATGAACATTCAGTACTTC. It specifies CASSLAAGAGMNIQYF.